This entry features one TCR beta chain sequence. The sample is drawn from a study of beta chain features in type 1 diabetes. Investigators reverse transcribed all isolated RNA, so they sequenced expressed TCRB transcripts. Here immunoSEQ multiplex PCR was the method, and the copy in TCRdb shows in-frame clones only, minus some. The table shows more than 8,000 clones, with 70% to 80% occurring only once. Cells sorted by CD45RO/CCR7/CD25/CD127/CD95/CD27 comprised CD4+ naive, central memory, regulatory and stem cell-like memory cells. The TCR originated in a woman aged 18-29 years in good health. Sequencing input: Tregs from blood.

The CDR3 region is CASSSTTGLRGYTF. The CDR3 bases are TGTGCCAGCTCATCGACGACAGGGTTAAGGGGCTACACCTTC. This chain links TRBV18 with TRBJ1-2; 7 bases match TRBD1. Germline CDR1 reads KGHSH; CDR2 reads LQKENI. CDR3 length equals 14 residues. Unmatched junction bases numbered 11, after V lost 5 bases and J lost 8 bases.